These T cell receptor beta chains were read from a single sample in a study of CD8 T cells in ankylosing spondylitis. TCRdb called the 5' RACE reads again in MiXCR, with one record for every CDR3 protein. This sample yields under 950,000 distinct CDR3 sequences, of which under 20% are seen a single time; under 20% belongs to the top ten. The specimen was blood, either unsorted or a sorted T cell fraction (not recorded which). The source of these receptors is a male donor with ankylosing spondylitis. The CDR3 runs from the conserved cysteine through the conserved F or W. Each record gives: V gene, D gene, J gene, clone size, CDR3 protein, CDR3 DNA. The D gene is left open where the match is weak. The size entry is marked missing in some rows and otherwise reads once, few, many or a size class.

>TRBV4-2|TRBD1|TRBJ1-4|.
CASSPPQGASNNEKLFF
TGTGCCAGCAGCCCGCCACAGGGGGCGAGCAATAATGAAAAACTGTTTTTT
>TRBV7-2|TRBD1|TRBJ1-5|many
CASSWGTGGDQPQHF
TGTGCCAGCAGCTGGGGGACAGGGGGCGATCAGCCCCAGCATTTT
>TRBV2|TRBD1|TRBJ1-4|.
CASSVLGTGSTNEKLFF
TGTGCCAGCAGTGTTCTTGGGACAGGTTCAACTAATGAAAAACTGTTTTTT
>TRBV12-3/TRBV12-4|.|TRBJ1-3|.
CASSLLAHSGNTIYF
TGTGCCAGCAGTTTACTGGCCCACTCTGGAAACACCATATATTTT
>TRBV12-3/TRBV12-4|TRBD1|TRBJ1-4|few
CASSPQQGSNEKLFF
TGTGCCAGCAGTCCACAACAGGGGAGTAATGAAAAACTGTTTTTT
>TRBV13|.|TRBJ2-1|few
CASSLYRGNEQFF
TGTGCCAGCAGCTTATATCGGGGCAATGAGCAGTTCTTC
>TRBV20-1|.|TRBJ2-7|many
CSARHRTIYEQYF
TGCAGTGCTAGGCACAGGACGATATACGAGCAGTACTTC
>TRBV12-3/TRBV12-4|TRBD2|TRBJ2-2|.
CASTHLGRGTGELFF
TGTGCCAGCACCCACCTGGGGAGGGGTACCGGGGAGCTGTTTTTT
>TRBV29-1|.|TRBJ1-5|few
CSVREGVADSNQPQHF
TGCAGCGTTAGGGAAGGGGTTGCGGATAGCAATCAGCCCCAGCATTTT
>TRBV4-1|TRBD1|TRBJ2-2|.
CASSPTRGPGTGELFF
TGCGCCAGCAGCCCGACCAGGGGGCCGGGCACCGGGGAGCTGTTTTTT
>TRBV5-1|.|TRBJ2-7|few
CASGSGPSYEQYF
TGCGCCAGCGGTAGCGGCCCCTCCTACGAGCAGTACTTC
>TRBV12-3/TRBV12-4|.|TRBJ1-4|few
CASTFNVQEATNEKLFF
TGTGCCAGCACCTTTAACGTCCAGGAGGCAACTAATGAAAAACTGTTTTTT
>TRBV20-1|.|TRBJ1-2|.
CSARGGQGYTF
TGCAGTGCTAGAGGGGGGCAGGGCTACACCTTC
>TRBV6-5|TRBD1|TRBJ1-3|few
CASSYGQGTSGNTIYF
TGTGCCAGCAGTTACGGACAGGGGACCTCTGGAAACACCATATATTTT
>TRBV29-1|.|TRBJ1-1|few
CSVEGQNLAEAFF
TGCAGCGTTGAAGGGCAGAATCTTGCTGAAGCTTTCTTT
>TRBV5-1|.|TRBJ2-7|few
CASSTLDVAYEQYF
TGCGCCAGCAGCACCCTCGACGTAGCCTACGAGCAGTACTTC
>TRBV28|TRBD2|TRBJ2-6|.
CASSSRLAGVSGANVLTF
TGTGCCAGCAGTTCTCGACTAGCGGGAGTTTCCGGGGCCAACGTCCTGACTTTC
>TRBV14|.|TRBJ1-5|few
CASSQEGEGVSRAQCSNQPQHF
TGTGCCAGCAGCCAAGAAGGCGAAGGGGTCTCCCGGGCCCAGTGTAGCAATCAGCCCCAGCATTTT
>TRBV4-3|TRBD2|TRBJ2-7|few
CASSHGGSGTYEQYF
TGCGCCAGCAGCCATGGAGGTAGCGGGACCTACGAGCAGTACTTC
>TRBV5-1|.|TRBJ2-7|few
CASSFGNGALSSYEQYF
TGCGCCAGCAGCTTTGGTAACGGGGCCCTATCGTCCTACGAGCAGTACTTC
>TRBV7-9|.|TRBJ1-2|.
CASGAADGYTF
TGTGCCAGCGGGGCTGCGGATGGCTACACCTTC
>TRBV11-2|.|TRBJ2-1|.
CASSLGTRFFAGMIDEQFF
TGTGCCAGCAGCTTAGGGACTCGTTTTTTCGCGGGGATGATCGATGAGCAGTTCTTC
>TRBV20-1|.|TRBJ1-2|few
CSALLISTFGDYGYTF
TGCAGTGCTCTCCTTATATCGACATTTGGGGACTATGGCTACACCTTC
>TRBV7-8|.|TRBJ2-3|.
CASSGGGANTQYF
TGTGCCAGCAGCGGGGGGGGCGCAAATACGCAGTATTTT
>TRBV7-9|TRBD1|TRBJ1-2|.
CASSSTDRPMSGYTF
TGTGCCAGCAGCTCTACGGACAGGCCGATGAGCGGCTACACCTTC
>TRBV4-2|TRBD1|TRBJ1-1|few
CASSQDLTGGRPEAFF
TGTGCCAGCAGCCAAGATTTAACAGGGGGCCGCCCTGAAGCTTTCTTT
>TRBV11-3|.|TRBJ2-7|.
CASSLDASGYEQYF
TGTGCCAGCAGCTTAGATGCCTCGGGATACGAGCAGTACTTC
>TRBV20-1|.|TRBJ1-1|few
CSARSAGVAFF
TGCAGTGCTAGGTCGGCAGGTGTAGCTTTCTTT
>TRBV7-9|.|TRBJ2-3|few
CASSFGGEDTQYF
TGTGCCAGCAGCTTCGGGGGAGAGGATACGCAGTATTTT
>TRBV27|TRBD1|TRBJ2-3|.
CASSFGQGPDTQYF
TGTGCCAGCAGTTTCGGACAGGGCCCAGATACGCAGTATTTT
>TRBV30|.|TRBJ1-2|.
CAWSANRYGYTF
TGTGCCTGGAGTGCGAACCGCTATGGCTACACCTTC
>TRBV7-9|.|TRBJ2-1|few
CASSLVLGGHEQFF
TGTGCCAGCAGCTTAGTCCTGGGGGGCCATGAGCAGTTCTTC
>TRBV20-1|.|TRBJ2-2|many
CSARDPRANTGELFF
TGCAGTGCTAGAGACCCCAGAGCGAACACCGGGGAGCTGTTTTTT
>TRBV7-9|TRBD1|TRBJ2-2|few
CASSSQGGYNTGELFF
TGTGCCAGCAGCTCACAGGGGGGATATAACACCGGGGAGCTGTTTTTT
>TRBV7-9|TRBD1|TRBJ2-7|few
CASSFRTGLDEQYF
TGTGCCAGCAGCTTCCGGACAGGGTTAGACGAGCAGTACTTC
>TRBV9|TRBD2|TRBJ2-2|few
CASSAFPKRELGGELFF
TGTGCCAGCAGCGCCTTCCCCAAGCGGGAGTTGGGCGGGGAGCTGTTTTTT
>TRBV20-1|.|TRBJ2-2|.
CSARGPYTGELFF
TGCAGTGCTAGGGGACCTTACACCGGGGAGCTGTTTTTT
>TRBV2|.|TRBJ2-7|.
CASSFVQSFFEQYF
TGTGCCAGCAGTTTCGTACAGAGCTTCTTCGAGCAGTACTTC
>TRBV6-2/TRBV6-3|TRBD2|TRBJ2-3|few
CASSYPPRLAVFTDTQYF
TGTGCCAGCAGTTACCCCCCGCGACTAGCGGTATTCACAGATACGCAGTATTTT
>TRBV2|.|TRBJ2-7|many
CASDRETHEQYF
TGTGCCAGCGACCGGGAGACCCACGAGCAGTACTTC
>TRBV20-1|.|TRBJ2-5|few
CSAMPPDLYQETQYF
TGCAGTGCAATGCCGCCTGACCTGTACCAAGAGACCCAGTACTTC
>TRBV24-1|.|TRBJ2-5|few
CATENAGGETQYF
TGTGCCACCGAAAACGCTGGTGGGGAGACCCAGTACTTC
>TRBV12-3/TRBV12-4|.|TRBJ1-1|few
CASSLGQKEAFF
TGTGCCAGCAGTTTAGGTCAGAAAGAAGCTTTCTTT
>TRBV7-8|TRBD2|TRBJ2-1|few
CASNGPGGGRAPYNEQFF
TGTGCCAGCAACGGGCCTGGTGGCGGGAGGGCCCCCTACAATGAGCAGTTCTTC
>TRBV27|.|TRBJ2-1|.
CASSLGGRPYNEQFF
TGTGCCAGCAGTTTAGGCGGGCGCCCCTACAATGAGCAGTTCTTC
>TRBV29-1|.|TRBJ2-3|.
CSVESWINTDTQYF
TGCAGCGTTGAATCTTGGATAAACACAGATACGCAGTATTTT
>TRBV29-1|.|TRBJ2-3|few
CSVDDSTDTQYF
TGCAGCGTGGATGACAGCACAGATACGCAGTATTTT
>TRBV9|TRBD2|TRBJ2-3|.
CASSEGLAGLADTQYF
TGTGCCAGCAGCGAGGGACTAGCGGGATTGGCGGATACGCAGTATTTT
>TRBV30|.|TRBJ2-5|few
CAGTAQETQYF
TGTGCCGGGACGGCACAAGAGACCCAGTACTTC
>TRBV7-9|.|TRBJ2-6|.
CASSFGFSGANVLTF
TGTGCCAGCAGCTTTGGGTTCTCTGGGGCCAACGTCCTGACTTTC
>TRBV5-1|.|TRBJ2-1|few
CASSPTPEPYNEQFF
TGCGCCAGCAGCCCTACTCCCGAACCTTACAATGAGCAGTTCTTC
>TRBV6-5|TRBD1|TRBJ2-7|.
CASSYSKHPGQGYEQYF
TGTGCCAGCAGTTACTCGAAGCACCCGGGACAGGGTTACGAGCAGTACTTC